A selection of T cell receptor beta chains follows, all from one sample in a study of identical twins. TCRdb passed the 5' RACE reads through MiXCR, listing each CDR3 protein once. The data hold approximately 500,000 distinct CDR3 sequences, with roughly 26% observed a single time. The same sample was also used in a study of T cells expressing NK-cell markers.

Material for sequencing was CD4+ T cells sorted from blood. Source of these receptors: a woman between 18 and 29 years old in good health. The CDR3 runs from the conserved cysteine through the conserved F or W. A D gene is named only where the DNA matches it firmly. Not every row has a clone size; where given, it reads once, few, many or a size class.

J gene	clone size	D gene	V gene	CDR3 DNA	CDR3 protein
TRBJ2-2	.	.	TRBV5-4	TGTGCCAGCAGCTTGGACACCTACACCGGGGAGCTGTTTTTT	CASSLDTYTGELFF
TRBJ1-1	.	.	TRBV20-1	TGCAGTGCTAGAAGGAGTGGAGGGACACTGAACACTGAAGCTTTCTTT	CSARRSGGTLNTEAFF
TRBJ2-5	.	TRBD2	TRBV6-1	TGTGCCAGCAGTCCGCGGGGGGGGAACCAAGAGACCCAGTACTTC	CASSPRGGNQETQYF
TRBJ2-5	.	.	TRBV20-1	TGCAGTGCCCACGCAAGAGGGCCCAAGACCCAGTACTTC	CSAHARGPKTQYF
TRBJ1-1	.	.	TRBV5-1	TGCGCCAGCAGCGAGGACCCAAACACTGAAGCTTTCTTT	CASSEDPNTEAFF
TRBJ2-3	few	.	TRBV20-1	TGCAGTGCCCTCCAGGCAGATACGCAGTATTTT	CSALQADTQYF
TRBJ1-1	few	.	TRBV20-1	TGCAGTGCTAGGGGGGGAGCAAAGTGGGCTTTCTTT	CSARGGAKWAFF
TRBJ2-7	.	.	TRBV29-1	TGCAGCGTTGCGCGGACAGCGGATACCTACGAGCAGTACTTC	CSVARTADTYEQYF
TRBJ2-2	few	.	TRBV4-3	TGCGCCAGCAGCCAAGGGAAGGGGTATAACGGGGAGCTGTTTTTT	CASSQGKGYNGELFF
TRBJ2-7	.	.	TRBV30	TGTGCCTGGGGAGGGTTGGGGCTTGTGTACGAGCAGTACTTC	CAWGGLGLVYEQYF
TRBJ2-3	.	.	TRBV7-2	TGTGCCAGCAGCTTGCCCTTCTTGGGCGATACGCAGTATTTT	CASSLPFLGDTQYF
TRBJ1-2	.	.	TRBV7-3	TGTGCCAGCAGCTTAATGGCTCGAATGGGAGCTGGCTACACCTTC	CASSLMARMGAGYTF
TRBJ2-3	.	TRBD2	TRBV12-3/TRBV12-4	TGTGCCAGCAGGTTCTTGGCCATACTAGCGGACCCAGATACGCAGTATTTT	CASRFLAILADPDTQYF
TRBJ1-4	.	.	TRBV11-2	TGTGCCAGCAGCCAACAGTTAGGGGGGCAGGGGATGCCTGAAAAACTGTTTTTT	CASSQQLGGQGMPEKLFF
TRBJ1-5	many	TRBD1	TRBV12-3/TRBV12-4	TGTGCCAGCAGCATTGGGACAGGGGGACAGCCCCAGCATTTT	CASSIGTGGQPQHF
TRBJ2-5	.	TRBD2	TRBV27	TGTGCCAGCAGAGTAGCGGGGTCACAAGAGACCCAGTACTTC	CASRVAGSQETQYF
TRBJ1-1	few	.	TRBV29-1	TGCAGCGTTGGTTCTAGGGGACGGGGGATGAACACTGAAGCTTTCTTT	CSVGSRGRGMNTEAFF
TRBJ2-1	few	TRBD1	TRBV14	TGTGCCAGCAGCCGAATGGACAGGGAAGGTGAGCAGTTCTTC	CASSRMDREGEQFF
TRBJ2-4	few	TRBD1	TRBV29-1	TGCGGATTCTTTGGGGGACAGCGAATTTTCAGTATAGCCAAAAACATTCAGTACTTC	CGFFGGQRIFSIAKNIQYF
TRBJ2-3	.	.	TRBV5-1	TGCGCCAGCAGCTTGGCGGACGGGGGGCCAGATACGCAGTATTTT	CASSLADGGPDTQYF
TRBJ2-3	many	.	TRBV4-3	TGTGCCAGCAGTCCTAGCGGCACAGATACGCAGTATTTT	CASSPSGTDTQYF
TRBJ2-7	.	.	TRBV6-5	TGTGCCAGCAGTTCTGCAACTATCGACGGTACCTACGAGCAGTACTTC	CASSSATIDGTYEQYF
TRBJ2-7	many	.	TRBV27	TGTGCCAGCAGTTCCACAACCTACGAGCAGTACTTC	CASSSTTYEQYF
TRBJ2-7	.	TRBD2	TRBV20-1	TGCAGTGCCAGACGCGGTCTGGCTAGCGGGAGCGACCAGTACTTC	CSARRGLASGSDQYF
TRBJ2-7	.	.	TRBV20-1	TGCAGTGCTAGCCAGCACTACGAGCAGTACTTC	CSASQHYEQYF
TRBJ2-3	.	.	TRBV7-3	TGTGCCAGCAGCTCGGGTCACTACGCAGATACGCAGTATTTT	CASSSGHYADTQYF
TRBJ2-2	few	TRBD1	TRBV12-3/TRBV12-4	TGTGCCGCCTCGGACAGGGTGGACGGGGAGCTGTTTTTT	CAASDRVDGELFF
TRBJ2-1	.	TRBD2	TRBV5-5	TGTGCCAGCAGCCAAGCTGGACTAGCGGGAGTTCAGCAGTTCTTC	CASSQAGLAGVQQFF
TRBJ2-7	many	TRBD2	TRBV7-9	TGTGCCAGCACCACCGGGGCTAGCGGGAGAGGCGAGCAGTACTTC	CASTTGASGRGEQYF